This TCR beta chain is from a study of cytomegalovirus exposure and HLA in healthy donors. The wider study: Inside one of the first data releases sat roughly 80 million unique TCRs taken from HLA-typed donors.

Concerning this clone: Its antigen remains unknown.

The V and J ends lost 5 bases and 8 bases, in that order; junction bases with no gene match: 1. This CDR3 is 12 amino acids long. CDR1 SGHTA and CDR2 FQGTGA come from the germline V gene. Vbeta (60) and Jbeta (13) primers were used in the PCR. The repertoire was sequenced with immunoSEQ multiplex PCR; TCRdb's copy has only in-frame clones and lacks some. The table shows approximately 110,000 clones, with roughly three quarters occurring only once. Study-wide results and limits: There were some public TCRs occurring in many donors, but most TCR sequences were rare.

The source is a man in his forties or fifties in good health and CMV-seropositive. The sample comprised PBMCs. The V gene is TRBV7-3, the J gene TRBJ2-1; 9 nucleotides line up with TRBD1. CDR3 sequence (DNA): TGTGCCAGCAGCCGGGACAGGGATGAGCAGTTCTTC. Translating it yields CASSRDRDEQFF.